This T cell receptor (beta chain) was captured by sequencing in a study of T cell responses to AZD1222 COVID-19 vaccine (dated by TCRdb to about 2021). Broadly, across the study: A total of 233 trial participants underwent TCR sequencing, of whom some 210 received two doses of AZD1222 and about 25 received two doses of the MenACWY control vaccine. Trial participants were enrolled by age into 18-55, 56-69 and 70-plus year subgroups, with roughly 160, 29 and 62 TCR-sequenced participants respectively. The investigation overall reported the following: Because no samples from the day 14 peak response were available, repertoires could be characterized only after the peak T cell response. Reportedly, close to half of the unique spike-specific TCRs recognized epitopes lying outside the regions that are mutated in the B.1.351 and B.1.1.7 variants. Only five to seven AZD1222 recipients were SARS-CoV-2 seropositive at baseline, limiting conclusions about previously exposed vaccinees. Participants were mostly white British and included more females than males, and it was suggested by the authors that clonal diversity may have been underestimated. The 56-69-year group was small, and its depth increase did not reach significance, likely because of low power. The whole spike protein was spanned by vaccine-associated CD4 TCRs, and dominant responses were seen in regions 160-218 and 743-854. A significant rise in spike-specific TCR breadth and depth was observed after two AZD1222 doses relative to day 0 and relative to MenACWY recipients.

The CDR3 regions of human TCRbeta chains were analyzed by immunosequencing. The study's own analysis went as follows. Repertoire TCRs were matched against a reference library of SARS-CoV-2-specific TCRs generated with the MIRA antigen-specificity platform. Breadth meant the fraction of unique TCRs that were SARS-CoV-2-associated, whereas depth meant the fraction of total T cells that were SARS-CoV-2-associated. Using the MIRA data, every spike-specific TCR was mapped to the spike region that the TCR reacted to and assigned to either a CD4 or a CD8 class. Log10-transformed breadth and depth values were compared by one-way ANOVA with Sidak's multiple comparisons tests. TCRdb mirrors the immuneACCESS table, restricted to in-frame sequences. Some clones are absent from its copies; in checked studies, under half trace to an unresolved V gene, and the reason for the others is unknown. For V, J and clone size, that table is used; D and trimming come from the DNA. Recorded for this sample are around 150,000 clones; 90% to 95% of them occurred a single time. Clones ranked in the top ten supply 1% to 1.5% of the sample.

The time point label, as the study defines it: about 28 days (+/-7) after the second vaccine dose. AZD1222 recipients with second doses at about 4 weeks or about 12 weeks were pooled, because spike-specific TCR depth and breadth did not differ between schedules. Samples from vaccinated people were obtained from the UK trials COV001 and COV002, which included a single-blind randomized controlled phase 2/3 trial of AZD1222 (ChAdOx1 nCoV-19) in healthy adults. For TCRbeta chain sequencing, PBMC samples were collected from trial participants at day 0 and at day 28 after the second dose. Trimming leaves V shorter by 4 bases and J shorter by 4 bases, with the junction holding 14 bases beyond the gene matches. Including the terminal cysteine and phenylalanine, the CDR3 comprises 17 residues. Solely the CDR3 DNA is kept, with 51 bases framed from the first base. CDR1 and CDR2 are read off the germline V gene as LGHNA and YSLEER.

This clone showed up just once. The target of this receptor is not known. Base qualities are not at hand, and no much larger clone is one base apart. The sequenced sample was peripheral blood, obtained 28 days after the second AZD1222 dose. The rearrangement joined TRBV4-3 to TRBJ1-2; the junction holds 8 bases that match TRBD1. This receptor was obtained from an adult who received the AZD1222 COVID-19 vaccine. CDR3 reads: CASSPTSGGQGIYGYTF. The DNA sequence reads TGCGCCAGCAGCCCCACATCGGGCGGACAGGGCATCTATGGCTACACCTTC.